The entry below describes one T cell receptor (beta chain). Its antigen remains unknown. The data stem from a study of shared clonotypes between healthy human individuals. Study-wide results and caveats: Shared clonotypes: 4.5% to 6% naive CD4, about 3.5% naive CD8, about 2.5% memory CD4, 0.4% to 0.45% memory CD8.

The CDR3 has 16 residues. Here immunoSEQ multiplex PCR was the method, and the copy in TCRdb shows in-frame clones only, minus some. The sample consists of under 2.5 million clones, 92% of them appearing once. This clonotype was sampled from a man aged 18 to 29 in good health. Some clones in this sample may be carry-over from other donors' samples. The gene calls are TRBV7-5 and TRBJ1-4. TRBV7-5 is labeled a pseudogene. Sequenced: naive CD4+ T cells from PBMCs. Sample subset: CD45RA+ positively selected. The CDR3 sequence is CVRSPLVVRGFRKLFF. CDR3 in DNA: TGTGTCAGAAGCCCATTAGTGGTGAGGGGCTTTAGAAAACTGTTTTTT.